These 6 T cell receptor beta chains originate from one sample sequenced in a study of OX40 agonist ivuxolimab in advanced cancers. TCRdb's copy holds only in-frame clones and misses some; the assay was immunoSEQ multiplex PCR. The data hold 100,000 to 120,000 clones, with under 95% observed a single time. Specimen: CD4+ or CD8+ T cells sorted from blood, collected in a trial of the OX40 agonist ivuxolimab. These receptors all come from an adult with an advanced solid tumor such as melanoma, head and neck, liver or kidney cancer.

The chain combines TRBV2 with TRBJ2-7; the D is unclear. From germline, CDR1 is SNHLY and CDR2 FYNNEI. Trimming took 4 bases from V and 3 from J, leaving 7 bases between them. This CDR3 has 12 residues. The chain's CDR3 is CASSVDNYEQYF. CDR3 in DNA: TGTGCCAGCAGTGTTGACAACTACGAGCAGTACTTC. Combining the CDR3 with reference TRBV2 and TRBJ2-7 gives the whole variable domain EPEVTQTPSHQVTQMGQEVILRCVPISNHLYFYWYRQILGQKVEFLVSFYNNEISEKSEIFDDQFSVERPDGSNFTLKIRSTKLEDSAMYFCASSVDNYEQYFGPGTRLTVT.

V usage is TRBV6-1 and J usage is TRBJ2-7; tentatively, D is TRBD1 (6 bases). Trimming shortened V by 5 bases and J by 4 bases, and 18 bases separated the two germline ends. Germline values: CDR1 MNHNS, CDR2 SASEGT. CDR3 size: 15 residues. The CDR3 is CASSISAGTSYEQYF. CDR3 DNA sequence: TGTGCCAGCAGTATATCCGCCGGGACATCTTACGAGCAGTACTTC.

CDR3 amino acids: CASSLGGRDTEAFF. As DNA, the CDR3 is TGTGCCAGCAGCTTGGGCGGGAGGGACACTGAAGCTTTCTTT. This chain links TRBV7-9 with TRBJ1-1, with D unclear. The CDR3 contains 14 residues. Per germline, CDR1 SEHNR and CDR2 FQNEAQ (reference sequence). V dropped 3 bases and J dropped 3 bases, with 11 bases sitting between them.

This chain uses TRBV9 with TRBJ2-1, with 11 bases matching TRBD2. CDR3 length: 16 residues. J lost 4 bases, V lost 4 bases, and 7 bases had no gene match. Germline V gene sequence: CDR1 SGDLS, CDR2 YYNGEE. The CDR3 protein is CASSLAASGGYNEQFF. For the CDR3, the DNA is TGTGCCAGCAGCTTAGCCGCTAGCGGGGGGTACAATGAGCAGTTCTTC.

CDR3 loop: CASSEDRGGYNEQFF. Here the CDR3 DNA reads TGTGCCAGCAGTGAGGACAGGGGGGGCTACAATGAGCAGTTCTTC. The chain links TRBV2 to TRBJ2-1, with TRBD1 matching 10 bases. V shed 3 bases and J 3 bases; nucleotides not matched to a gene: 2. The CDR3 length is 15 residues. The germline CDR1 and CDR2 sequences are SNHLY and FYNNEI.

The CDR3 bases are TGTGCCAGCAGCGTCTTGACGGAGGGAAACACCATATATTTT. Protein sequence: CASSVLTEGNTIYF. The J gene is TRBJ1-3, the V gene TRBV9; no clear D gene. V lost 2 bases and J lost 4, with 10 bases in between. Germline CDR1 reads SGDLS; CDR2 reads YYNGEE. This CDR3 spans 14 amino acids.